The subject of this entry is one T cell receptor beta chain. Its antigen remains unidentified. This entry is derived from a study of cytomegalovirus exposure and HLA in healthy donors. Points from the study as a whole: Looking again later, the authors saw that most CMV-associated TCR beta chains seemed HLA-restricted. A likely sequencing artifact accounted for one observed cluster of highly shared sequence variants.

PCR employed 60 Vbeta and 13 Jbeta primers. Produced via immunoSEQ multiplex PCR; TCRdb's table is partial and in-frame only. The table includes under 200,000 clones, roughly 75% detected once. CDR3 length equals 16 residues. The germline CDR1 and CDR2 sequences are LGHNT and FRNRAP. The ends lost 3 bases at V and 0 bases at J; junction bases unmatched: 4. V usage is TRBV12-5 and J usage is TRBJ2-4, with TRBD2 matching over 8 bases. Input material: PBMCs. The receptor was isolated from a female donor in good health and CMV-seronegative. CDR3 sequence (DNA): TGTGCTAGTGGTTTCGGGGGGGGTTTAGCCAAAAACATTCAGTACTTC. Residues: CASGFGGGLAKNIQYF.